This T cell receptor beta chain came from a study of T-cell memory formation after mild COVID-19. Study-level information: Among the donors, TCR clusters were largely specific to each donor.

Study conclusions and caveats: The second-wave clones peaking on day 37 were not confirmed as SARS-CoV-2-specific. Pre-infection memory harbored some responding clones, suggesting cross-reactive memory joined.

This CDR3 contains 15 residues. Germline CDR1 is MNHEY and CDR2 is SVGAGI. V dropped 3 bases and J dropped 6 bases, with 14 bases sitting between them. A word on this clonotype: The antigen is undetermined.

TCRdb re-called the 5' RACE reads with MiXCR, one entry per CDR3 protein. The sample yields about 400,000 distinct CDR3 sequences, around 24% seen once. The source of this sequence is an adult woman who had mild COVID-19 (a few samples of this study predate the infection). Cell type and time point are not known. J is TRBJ2-2 and V is TRBV6-5; the D gene is possibly TRBD1 (5 bases). The material sequenced was PBMCs or a T cell subset sorted from them (not recorded which). DNA for the CDR3: TGTGCCAGCAGTTATACGACAGAGTCCCCCGGGGAGCTGTTTTTT. This translates into CASSYTTESPGELFF.